This TCR beta chain appears in the sequencing data of a study of shared clonotypes between healthy human individuals. As for the study in general: Serving as donors were a couple of women and three men, whose ages spanned 18 to 49.

The authors sequenced unsorted PBMC DNA on ten immunoSEQ deep assay plates. The repertoire was sequenced with immunoSEQ multiplex PCR; TCRdb's copy has only in-frame clones and lacks some. The sample lists 400,000 to 500,000 clones, 70% to 85% occurring once. V lost 6 bases and J 4 bases, leaving 18 bases between the germline ends. This CDR3 spans 15 amino acids. CDR1 and CDR2 (germline): SGHTA, FQGNSA. Sequencing was done on a sample of PBMCs. This receptor was identified in a woman aged 35 to 49 in good health. Some clones in this sample may be carry-over from other donors' samples. The genes are TRBV7-2 and TRBJ1-2; tentatively, D is TRBD1 (5 bases). The CDR3 is CASSTALGELYGYTF. CDR3 nucleotide sequence: TGTGCCAGCAGTACCGCCTTGGGGGAACTCTATGGCTACACCTTC.